This entry lists 6 T cell receptor beta chains sequenced from one sample in a study of cytomegalovirus exposure and HLA in healthy donors. PCR primers comprised 60 Vbeta and 13 Jbeta primers. Using immunoSEQ multiplex PCR, the repertoire was profiled, and TCRdb retains in-frame clones only, with some absent. The sample includes some 150,000 clones, approximately 59% of them seen just once. Sequenced input: PBMCs. These receptor sequences come from a man aged 40-49 years in good health and CMV-seronegative.

The V gene is TRBV18, the J gene TRBJ1-4; D may be TRBD1 (6 bases). V was cut by 2 bases and J by 4 bases, with 11 bases left in between. Germline V CDR1 and CDR2: KGHSH, LQKENI. The CDR3 loop spans 15 amino acids. CDR3 region: CASSPSQGRNEKLFF. The DNA for the CDR3 is TGTGCCAGCTCACCATCGCAGGGGCGTAATGAAAAACTGTTTTTT. The variable domain in full, with the rest retrieved from reference TRBV18 and TRBJ1-4, is NAGVMQNPRHLVRRRGQEARLRCSPMKGHSHVYWYRQLPEEGLKFMVYLQKENIIDESGMPKERFSAEFPKEGPSILRIQQVVRGDSAAYFCASSPSQGRNEKLFFGSGTQLSVL.

The J gene is TRBJ2-7, the V gene TRBV5-1, with 9 bases identical to TRBD1. Germline values: CDR1 SGHRS, CDR2 YFSETQ. The CDR3 covers 14 residues. Trimming at V came to 4 bases and at J to 5 bases, leaving 7 bases not matched to a gene. The CDR3 DNA reads TGCGCCAGCAGCACCGAGGGACAGGGCGACGAGCAGTACTTC. Protein: CASSTEGQGDEQYF.

The chain is built from TRBV30 and TRBJ1-3; 8 bases align to TRBD1. The CDR3 extends over 14 amino acids. Germline V gives CDR1 GTSNPN, CDR2 SVGIG (reference sequence). J was trimmed by 3 bases and V by 7 bases; bases with no gene match: 8. Here the CDR3 DNA reads TGTGCCTCGAACCAGGGGGCAATTGGAAACACCATATATTTT. It codes for CASNQGAIGNTIYF.

This chain joins TRBV9 and TRBJ2-3; D unclear. Germline V gene sequence: CDR1 SGDLS, CDR2 YYNGEE. V was cut by 4 bases and J by 1 base, with 13 bases left in between. CDR3 size: 15 residues. CDR3 DNA: TGTGCCAGCAGCCCATCAGGATGGGGCACAGATACGCAGTATTTT. Residues: CASSPSGWGTDTQYF.

This clone has just a few counts. The chain combines TRBV5-4 with TRBJ2-5, with TRBD1 as a possible D gene (6 bases). This CDR3 has 15 amino acids. V gave up 3 bases and J gave up 3 bases, with 15 bases separating them. Germline V CDR1 and CDR2: SGHNT, YYREEE (reference sequence). The chain's CDR3 is CASSSARNREETQYF. As DNA, the CDR3 is TGTGCCAGCAGCTCCGCCAGGAACAGGGAAGAGACCCAGTACTTC. Looking up the rest from reference TRBV5-4 and TRBJ2-5 gives the full variable domain: ETGVTQSPTHLIKTRGQQVTLRCSSQSGHNTVSWYQQALGQGPQFIFQYYREEENGRGNFPPRFSGLQFPNYSSELNVNALELDDSALYLCASSSARNREETQYFGPGTRLLVL.

This sequence joins TRBV5-1 and TRBJ2-3; 7 bases align to TRBD2. This CDR3 has 17 amino acids. Germline assignment: CDR1 SGHRS and CDR2 YFSETQ. The trim removed 3 bases at V and 0 bases at J, leaving 10 bases unmatched. CDR3 sequence: CASSSIPSSGSTDTQYF. The CDR3 DNA reads as TGCGCCAGCAGCTCAATCCCCTCTAGCGGAAGCACAGATACGCAGTATTTT. The whole variable domain, filled in from reference TRBV5-1 and TRBJ2-3, reads KAGVTQTPRYLIKTRGQQVTLSCSPISGHRSVSWYQQTPGQGLQFLFEYFSETQRNKGNFPGRFSGRQFSNSRSEMNVSTLELGDSALYLCASSSIPSSGSTDTQYFGPGTRLTVL.